Listed below are T cell receptor beta chains from one sample, sequenced in a study of blood T cell repertoires in COVID-19. Sequencing used immunoSEQ multiplex PCR; TCRdb keeps in-frame clones, though not all of them. The sample includes around 75,000 clones, 70% to 80% of them seen just once. Sequenced input: peripheral blood. These receptors were taken from a woman aged 80 or older with active or convalescent COVID-19. CDR3s include the opening cysteine and the closing phenylalanine or tryptophan.

length,V,CDR3
18,TRBV27,CATLGSSGLFPGDNEQFF
13,TRBV19,CASSILSNYGYTF
14,TRBV2,CASSVGRGAYGYTF
16,TRBV28,CASPRLAGDPYNEQFF
15,TRBV20-1,CSASQREGSYNEQFF
15,TRBV27,CASSLSGRVNYGYTF
13,TRBV29-1,CSGIAVSTGELFF
15,TRBV9,CASSPRSGASYEQYF
15,TRBV6-5,CASRKTGGGTYEQYF
12,TRBV11-2,CASSLVDTEQFF
16,TRBV5-4,CASSLFSGRSTGELFF
14,TRBV3-1/TRBV3-2,CASSQRGQYYEQYF
15,TRBV2,CASSGTSGLQETQYF
15,TRBV5-1,CASKLASNSGNTIYF
12,TRBV30,CAWGTGANVLTF
15,TRBV11-2,CASSFLAGGRETQYF
13,TRBV27,CASRMDRYQPQHF
13,TRBV18,CASSPGQGNEQFF
15,TRBV7-2,CASSPAGAGKNIQYF
12,TRBV6-5,CASKSGGGGYTF
16,TRBV5-4,CASSSPRGLRTGELFF
15,TRBV9,CASSVAPSGYNEQFF
13,TRBV10-3,CATQGGAGETQYF
15,TRBV5-1,CASSFGSVGQETQYF
16,TRBV5-1,CASSWSGGAVGYEQYF
19,TRBV11-2,CASSFYLASGRIAFNEQYF
16,TRBV28,CASSFYGGHPNSPLHF
17,TRBV4-3,CASSQPPGQSYNSPLHF
12,TRBV7-2,CASSSRYTEAFF
13,TRBV10-1,CASSVDSSYEQYF
14,TRBV27,CASSPGWGGNEQFF
16,TRBV9,CASSGAGERGGTEAFF
16,TRBV3-1/TRBV3-2,CASSREMGLMNTEAFF
16,TRBV27,CASRSSGTGAGKKQYF
14,TRBV19,CASTPGQNTDTQYF
18,TRBV14,CASSQDGPRAIRYNEQFF
22,TRBV4-3,CASSQAPSIDSEGGLAKNIQYF
14,TRBV27,CASQRTGGNYGYTF
18,TRBV19,CASSAPSRWEGIGNEQFF
15,TRBV2,CASRILAGGPNEQFF
14,TRBV5-4,CASSLAGPSATQYF
16,TRBV29-1,CSVEKPTGIPLDEQFF
13,TRBV6-2/TRBV6-3,CASSPLGPYGYTF